This T cell receptor beta chain was found in a study of blood T cell repertoires in COVID-19. The CDR3 is made up of 13 amino acids. V was shortened by 5 bases and J by 3 bases, with 10 bases between the two germline ends. Germline V CDR1 and CDR2: SNHLY, FYNNEI. Profiled with immunoSEQ multiplex PCR; TCRdb holds only in-frame clones, not every one. The table records roughly 190,000 clones, about nine tenths of them present only once. Sample: PBMCs or T cells enriched from blood (not recorded which). The V call is TRBV2, the J call TRBJ1-2; D is possibly TRBD1 (6 bases). This clonotype originated in a woman in her 30s who had recovered from COVID-19. CDR3 sequence reads: CASSPDSYYGYTF. CDR3 bases: TGTGCCAGCAGTCCGGACAGCTACTATGGCTACACCTTC. Full variable domain (missing parts from reference TRBV2 and TRBJ1-2): EPEVTQTPSHQVTQMGQEVILRCVPISNHLYFYWYRQILGQKVEFLVSFYNNEISEKSEIFDDQFSVERPDGSNFTLKIRSTKLEDSAMYFCASSPDSYYGYTFGSGTRLTVV.